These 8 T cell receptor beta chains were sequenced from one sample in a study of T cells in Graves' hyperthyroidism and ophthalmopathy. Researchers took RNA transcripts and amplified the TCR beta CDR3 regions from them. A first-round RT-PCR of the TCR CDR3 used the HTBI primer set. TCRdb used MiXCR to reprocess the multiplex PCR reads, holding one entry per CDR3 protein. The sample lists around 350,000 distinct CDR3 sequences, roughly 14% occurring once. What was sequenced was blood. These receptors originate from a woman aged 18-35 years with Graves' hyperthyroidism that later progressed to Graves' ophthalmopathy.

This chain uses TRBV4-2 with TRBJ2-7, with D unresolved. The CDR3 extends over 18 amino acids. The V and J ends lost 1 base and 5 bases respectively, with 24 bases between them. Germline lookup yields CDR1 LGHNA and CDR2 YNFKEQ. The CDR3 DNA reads TGTGCCAGCAGCCAAGGGGCCCAGGCGGCGGTCCTCCTAGACGAGCAGTACTTC. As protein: CASSQGAQAAVLLDEQYF.

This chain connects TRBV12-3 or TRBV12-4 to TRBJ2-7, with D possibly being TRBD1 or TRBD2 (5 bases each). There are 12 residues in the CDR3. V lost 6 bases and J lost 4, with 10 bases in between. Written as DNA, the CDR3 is TGTGCCAGCAGCCGGGACCCGTACGAGCAGTACTTC. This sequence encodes CASSRDPYEQYF.

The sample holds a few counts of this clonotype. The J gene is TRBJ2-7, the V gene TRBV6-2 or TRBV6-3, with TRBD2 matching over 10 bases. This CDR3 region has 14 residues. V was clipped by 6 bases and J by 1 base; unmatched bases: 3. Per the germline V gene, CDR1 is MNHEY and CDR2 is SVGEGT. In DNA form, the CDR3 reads TGTGCCAGCAGGAGCGGGAGGGGGTCCTACGAGCAGTACTTC. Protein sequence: CASRSGRGSYEQYF.

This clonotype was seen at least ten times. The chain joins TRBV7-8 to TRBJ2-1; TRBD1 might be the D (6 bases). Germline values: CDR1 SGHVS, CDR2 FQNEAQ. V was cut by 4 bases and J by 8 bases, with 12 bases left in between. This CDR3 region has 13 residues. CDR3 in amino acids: CASSSGQSDEQFF. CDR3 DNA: TGTGCCAGCAGCTCCGGACAGAGCGATGAGCAGTTCTTC.

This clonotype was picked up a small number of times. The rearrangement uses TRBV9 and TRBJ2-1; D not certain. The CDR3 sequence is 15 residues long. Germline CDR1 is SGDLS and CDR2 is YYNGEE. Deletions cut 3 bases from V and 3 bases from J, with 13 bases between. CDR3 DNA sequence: TGTGCCAGCAGCGCCATGGGCGGCCTCTACAATGAGCAGTTCTTC. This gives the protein CASSAMGGLYNEQFF.

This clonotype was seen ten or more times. The CDR3 sequence is CASSFSGYSEAFF. In nucleotides, the CDR3 is TGTGCCAGCAGCTTTTCCGGGTACTCTGAAGCTTTCTTT. The V call is TRBV7-8, the J call TRBJ1-1; D is uncertain. The CDR3 runs to 13 residues. CDR1 and CDR2 from the germline V gene are SGHVS and FQNEAQ. Trimming cost V 3 bases and J 6 bases, with 11 bases left between them.

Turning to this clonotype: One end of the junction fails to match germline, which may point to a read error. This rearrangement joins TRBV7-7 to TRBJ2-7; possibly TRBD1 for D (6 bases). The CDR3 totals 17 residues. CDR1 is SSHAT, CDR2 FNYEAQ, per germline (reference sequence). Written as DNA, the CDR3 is TGTGCTAGCAGCTTAGGGCGGAAAACAGGGTCCTCCTACGAGCGGTACTTC. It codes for CASSLGRKTGSSYERYF.

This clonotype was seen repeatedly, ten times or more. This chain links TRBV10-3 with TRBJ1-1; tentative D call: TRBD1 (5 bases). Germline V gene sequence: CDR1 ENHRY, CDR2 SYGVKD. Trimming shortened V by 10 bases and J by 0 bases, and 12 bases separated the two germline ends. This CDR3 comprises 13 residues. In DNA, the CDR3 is TGTGCCACCCTCGGGACCATGAACACTGAAGCTTTCTTT. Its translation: CATLGTMNTEAFF.